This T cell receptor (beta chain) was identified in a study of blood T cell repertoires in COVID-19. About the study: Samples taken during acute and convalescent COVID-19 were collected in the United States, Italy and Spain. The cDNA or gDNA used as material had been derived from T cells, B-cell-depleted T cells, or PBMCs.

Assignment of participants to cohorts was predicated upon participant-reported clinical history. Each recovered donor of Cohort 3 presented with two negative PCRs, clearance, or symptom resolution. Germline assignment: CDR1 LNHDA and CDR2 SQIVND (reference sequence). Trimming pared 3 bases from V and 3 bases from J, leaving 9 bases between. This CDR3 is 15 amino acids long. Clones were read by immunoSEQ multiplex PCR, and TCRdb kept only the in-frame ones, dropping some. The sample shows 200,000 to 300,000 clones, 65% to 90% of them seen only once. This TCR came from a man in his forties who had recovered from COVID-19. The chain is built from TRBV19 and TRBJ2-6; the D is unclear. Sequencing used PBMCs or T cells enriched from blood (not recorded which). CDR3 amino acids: CASSMRLLGANVLTF. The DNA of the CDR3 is TGTGCCAGTAGTATGAGACTTCTTGGGGCCAACGTCCTGACTTTC.